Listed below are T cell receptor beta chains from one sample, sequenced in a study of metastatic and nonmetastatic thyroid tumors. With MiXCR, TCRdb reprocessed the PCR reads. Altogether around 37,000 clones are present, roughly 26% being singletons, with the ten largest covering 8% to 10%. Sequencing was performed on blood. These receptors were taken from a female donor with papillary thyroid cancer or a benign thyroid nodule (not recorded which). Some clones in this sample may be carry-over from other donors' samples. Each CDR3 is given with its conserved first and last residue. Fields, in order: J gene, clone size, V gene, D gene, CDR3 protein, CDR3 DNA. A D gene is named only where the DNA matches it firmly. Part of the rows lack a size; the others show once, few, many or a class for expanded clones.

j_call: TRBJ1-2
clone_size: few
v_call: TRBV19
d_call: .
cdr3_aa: CASRWQNYGYTF
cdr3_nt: TGTGCCAGTAGGTGGCAGAACTATGGCTACACCTTC

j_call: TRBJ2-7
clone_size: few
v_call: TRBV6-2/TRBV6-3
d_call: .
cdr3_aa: CASSAYSGIEQYF
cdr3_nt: TGTGCCAGCAGCGCTTACTCAGGTATCGAGCAGTACTTC

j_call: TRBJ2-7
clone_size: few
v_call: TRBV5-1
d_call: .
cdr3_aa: CASSLEGNEQYF
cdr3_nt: TGCGCCAGCAGCTTGGAGGGGAACGAGCAGTACTTC

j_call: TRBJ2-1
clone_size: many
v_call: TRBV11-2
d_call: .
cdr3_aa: CASSRGLQPNNEQFF
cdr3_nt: TGTGCCAGCAGCCGTGGACTCCAGCCGAACAATGAGCAGTTCTTC

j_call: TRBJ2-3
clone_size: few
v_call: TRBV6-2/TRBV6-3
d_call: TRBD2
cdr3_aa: CASSTPKAGASDTQYF
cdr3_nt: TGTGCCAGCAGTACCCCTAAAGCGGGAGCTTCAGATACGCAGTATTTT

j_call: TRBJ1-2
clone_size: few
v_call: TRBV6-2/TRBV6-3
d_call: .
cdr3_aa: CASSYGELYVYTF
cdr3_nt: TGTGCCAGCAGTTACGGTGAGCTGTATGTCTACACCTTC

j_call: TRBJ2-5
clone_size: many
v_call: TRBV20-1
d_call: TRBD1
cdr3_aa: CSARETGTGGEETQYF
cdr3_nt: TGCAGTGCTAGGGAAACCGGGACAGGGGGCGAGGAGACCCAGTACTTC

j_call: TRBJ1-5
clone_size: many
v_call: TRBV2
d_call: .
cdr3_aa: CASSGSDRNQPQHF
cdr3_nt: TGTGCCAGCAGCGGCTCTGACAGAAATCAGCCCCAGCATTTT

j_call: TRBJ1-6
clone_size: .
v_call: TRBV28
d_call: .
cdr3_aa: CVIADRATNSPLHF
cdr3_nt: TGTGTCATTGCCGACCGGGCCACTAATTCACCCCTCCACTTT

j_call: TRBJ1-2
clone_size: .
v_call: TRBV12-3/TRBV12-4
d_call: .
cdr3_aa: CASSNHPPNYGYTF
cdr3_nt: TGTGCCAGCAGTAATCACCCTCCTAACTATGGCTACACCTTC

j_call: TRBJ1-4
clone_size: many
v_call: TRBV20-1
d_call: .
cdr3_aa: CSARDPWEKLFF
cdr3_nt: TGCAGTGCTAGAGATCCGTGGGAAAAACTGTTTTTT

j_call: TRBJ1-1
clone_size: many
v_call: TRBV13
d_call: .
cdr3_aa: CASSLDQDRNGEAFF
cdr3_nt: TGTGCCAGCAGCTTAGACCAGGACCGTAACGGGGAAGCTTTCTTT

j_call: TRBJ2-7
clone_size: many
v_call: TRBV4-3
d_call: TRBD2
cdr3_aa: CASSQAGGAEQYF
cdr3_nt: TGCGCCAGCAGCCAAGCGGGGGGTGCCGAGCAGTACTTC